Listed below are T cell receptor beta chains from one sample, sequenced in a study of T cell responses to AZD1222 COVID-19 vaccine. Clones were sequenced by immunoSEQ multiplex PCR, and TCRdb holds only the in-frame ones, with some missing. Among about 70,000 clones listed, roughly 87% were seen once. The sequencing here drew on peripheral blood, taken on day 0 of MenACWY control vaccination. The receptors come from an adult in good health. The CDR3 runs from the conserved cysteine through the conserved F or W. A D gene is named only where the DNA matches it firmly. Expanded clones get a size class; other rows say once, few or many, or leave the size out.

clone_size: -
v_call: TRBV28
d_call: -
cdr3_aa: CASSPRQRNYGYTF

clone_size: -
v_call: TRBV9
d_call: -
cdr3_aa: CASSANAGRITEAFF

clone_size: -
v_call: TRBV10-3
d_call: -
cdr3_aa: CAISATGIGNSPLHF

clone_size: -
v_call: TRBV30
d_call: -
cdr3_aa: CAWRNRDLYTEAFF

clone_size: -
v_call: TRBV7-9
d_call: -
cdr3_aa: CASSATRQFTEAFF

clone_size: -
v_call: TRBV4-2
d_call: TRBD1
cdr3_aa: CASSQGAGGTEAFF

clone_size: -
v_call: TRBV4-1
d_call: TRBD1
cdr3_aa: CASSRVGQGALGTEAFF

clone_size: -
v_call: TRBV5-4
d_call: -
cdr3_aa: CASSPGGGINTIYF

clone_size: -
v_call: TRBV11-2
d_call: -
cdr3_aa: CASSLQGREAFF

clone_size: once
v_call: TRBV5-1
d_call: -
cdr3_aa: CASSPRGFSYTDTQYF

clone_size: -
v_call: TRBV28
d_call: -
cdr3_aa: CASRLPGDVRGIYF

clone_size: -
v_call: TRBV19
d_call: TRBD2
cdr3_aa: CASSETSGAYNEQFF

clone_size: -
v_call: TRBV30
d_call: -
cdr3_aa: CAWSVENTIYF

clone_size: -
v_call: TRBV7-8
d_call: TRBD1
cdr3_aa: CASSLLDRGGYGYTF

clone_size: -
v_call: TRBV3-1/TRBV3-2
d_call: -
cdr3_aa: CASSQGWRDSGYGYTF

clone_size: -
v_call: TRBV2
d_call: -
cdr3_aa: CASSEFGQEGTEAFF

clone_size: -
v_call: TRBV23-1
d_call: -
cdr3_aa: CASPGQGNQPQHF

clone_size: -
v_call: TRBV20-1
d_call: -
cdr3_aa: CSASLAGAEKETQYF

clone_size: -
v_call: TRBV24-1
d_call: -
cdr3_aa: CATSDLGGTADTQYF

clone_size: -
v_call: TRBV2
d_call: -
cdr3_aa: CASNRGPGRVEQFF

clone_size: -
v_call: TRBV18
d_call: -
cdr3_aa: CASSPEQGGWGNQPQHF

clone_size: -
v_call: TRBV27
d_call: TRBD1
cdr3_aa: CATGRQGGLNEQFF

clone_size: -
v_call: TRBV5-6
d_call: TRBD2
cdr3_aa: CASSPLGTSGFPNPNEQFF

clone_size: once
v_call: TRBV3-1/TRBV3-2
d_call: -
cdr3_aa: CASSQVPRPRYEQYF

clone_size: -
v_call: TRBV7-8
d_call: TRBD2
cdr3_aa: CASSLANSGGASGTNEQFF

clone_size: -
v_call: TRBV19
d_call: -
cdr3_aa: CASSVTVNTEAFF

clone_size: -
v_call: TRBV4-1
d_call: -
cdr3_aa: CASSQDLRTQRKETQYF

clone_size: -
v_call: TRBV10-3
d_call: -
cdr3_aa: CAVQEAPRSEQFF

clone_size: -
v_call: TRBV19
d_call: TRBD1
cdr3_aa: CASSPDRRNYGYTF

clone_size: -
v_call: TRBV19
d_call: TRBD1
cdr3_aa: CASSRTGGSPLHF

clone_size: -
v_call: TRBV2
d_call: -
cdr3_aa: CASSESSLSYTEAFF

clone_size: once
v_call: TRBV19
d_call: -
cdr3_aa: CASSIGVVGAFF

clone_size: -
v_call: TRBV5-1
d_call: -
cdr3_aa: CASSFEGGYGYTF

clone_size: -
v_call: TRBV3-1/TRBV3-2
d_call: TRBD1
cdr3_aa: CASSQGDRNNYGYTF

clone_size: -
v_call: TRBV13
d_call: -
cdr3_aa: CASSLDLNTEAFF

clone_size: -
v_call: TRBV12-3/TRBV12-4
d_call: -
cdr3_aa: CAISRGVGSPLHF

clone_size: -
v_call: TRBV28
d_call: -
cdr3_aa: CASSSDGYTF

clone_size: -
v_call: TRBV13
d_call: TRBD2
cdr3_aa: CASSGVAGGLSSYNEQFF

clone_size: -
v_call: TRBV27
d_call: TRBD2
cdr3_aa: CASSLSAGAGVPYEQYF

clone_size: -
v_call: TRBV9
d_call: -
cdr3_aa: CASSLTGTYEQYF

clone_size: -
v_call: TRBV7-3
d_call: TRBD1
cdr3_aa: CASSPTRGGTENTEAFF